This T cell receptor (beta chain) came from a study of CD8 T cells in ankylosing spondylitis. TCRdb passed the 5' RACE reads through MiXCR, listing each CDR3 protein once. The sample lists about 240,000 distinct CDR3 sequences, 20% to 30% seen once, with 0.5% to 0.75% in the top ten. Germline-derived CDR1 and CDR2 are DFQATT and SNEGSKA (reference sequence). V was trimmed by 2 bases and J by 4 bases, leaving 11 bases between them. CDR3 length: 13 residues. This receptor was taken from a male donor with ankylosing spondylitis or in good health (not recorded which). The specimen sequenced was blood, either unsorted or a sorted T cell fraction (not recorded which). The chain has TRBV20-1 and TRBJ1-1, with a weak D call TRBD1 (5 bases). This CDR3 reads CSARPQGITEAFF. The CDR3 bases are TGCAGTGCTAGACCCCAGGGTATCACTGAAGCTTTCTTT.